This TCR beta chain emerged from a study of CD8+ T cells in alopecia areata. General study results and limits: Among the cells sequenced in scalp samples are also the resident alphabeta T cells of normal skin. Lesional scalp exceeded normal scalp in clonality, especially in alopecia totalis/universalis.

It was from PBMCs that CD4+ and CD8+ T cells were sorted. Looked up from germline, CDR1 is DFQATT and CDR2 is SNEGSKA (reference sequence). The CDR3 is made up of 11 amino acids. With 1 base removed from V and 7 bases from J, the gap between germline ends came to 4 bases. Investigators isolated RNA and reverse transcribed it into cDNA to act as the sequencing template. Profiling relied on immunoSEQ multiplex PCR, and the TCRdb table lists in-frame clones only, not all of them. The sample has roughly 150,000 clones; roughly 50% are singletons. Points on this clone: Its antigen is not known.

The sequenced sample consisted of CD4+ T cells sorted from blood. The clonotype originates from a human donor in good health. The chain recombines TRBV20-1 with TRBJ2-2; D gene uncertain. Here the CDR3 DNA reads TGCAGTGCTAGAGCCGACGGGGAGCTGTTTTTT. Protein sequence: CSARADGELFF.